The 10 T cell receptor beta chains below come from one sample, sequenced in a study of regulatory T cells in long-lasting Graves disease. Documented time point: persistent/refractory GD, antithyroid drugs over 5 years with positive TRAb. The TCR library was made from RNA extracted from PBMCs. Through Arm-PCR of CDR3 regions and iRepertoire HTBI primers, TCR beta libraries were built. TCRdb re-derived calls from the multiplex PCR reads in MiXCR, one entry per CDR3 protein. Of hundreds of thousands of distinct CDR3 sequences in the sample, 21% were seen once. The sample was peripheral blood mononuclear cells (PBMCs), taken when the disease was refractory, from a patient treated with antithyroid drugs. These receptors came from a female donor with Graves disease.

This clonotype was seen only a few times. The J gene is TRBJ1-5, the V gene TRBV20-1; 7 bases line up with TRBD1. Germline V gene data show CDR1 as DFQATT and CDR2 as SNEGSKA (reference sequence). J lost 2 bases, V lost 7 bases, and 8 bases had no gene match. There are 14 residues in the CDR3. CDR3 residues: CSVQQGTGNQPQHF. The CDR3 DNA reads as TGCAGTGTTCAACAGGGGACCGGCAATCAGCCCCAGCATTTT.

This clonotype was seen many times. The rearrangement joins TRBV2 to TRBJ1-1; possible D gene TRBD1, 5 bases. V lost 7 bases to trimming and J lost 11 bases, with 17 bases between them. Germline assignment: CDR1 SNHLY and CDR2 FYNNEI. The CDR3 covers 12 residues. The CDR3 DNA follows: TGTGCCAGCATTACGGGGCCTGGATGGGCTTTCTTT. Translated, it gives CASITGPGWAFF.

This clonotype was found a few times. The chain couples TRBV11-2 to TRBJ1-1, with 7 bases identical to TRBD1. After removal of 5 bases from V and 3 bases from J, the junction contained 21 bases not matched to a gene. This CDR3 is built from 19 residues. Germline CDR1 and CDR2: SGHAT and FQNNGV. The CDR3 protein is CASSRFPRDSQRDDTEAFF. For the CDR3, the DNA is TGTGCCAGCAGCCGATTTCCCCGGGACAGTCAGCGGGATGACACTGAAGCTTTCTTT. Full variable domain (outside the CDR3, taken from reference TRBV11-2 and TRBJ1-1): EAGVAQSPRYKIIEKRQSVAFWCNPISGHATLYWYQQILGQGPKLLIQFQNNGVVDDSQLPKDRFSAERLKGVDSTLKIQPAKLEDSAVYLCASSRFPRDSQRDDTEAFFGQGTRLTVV.

This clonotype was detected a few times. This chain connects TRBV3-1 to TRBJ2-7, with 7 bases aligning to TRBD2. CDR1 and CDR2 from the germline V gene are LGHDT and YNNKEL (reference sequence). The CDR3 runs to 16 residues. The junction had 9 bases not matched to a gene; V was cut back by 3 bases and J by 1 base. In DNA, the CDR3 is TGTGCCAGCAGCCAGGTCTTGCGGGGGAAGTCCTACGAGCAGTACTTC. Residues: CASSQVLRGKSYEQYF.

This chain links TRBV9 with TRBJ1-2, with TRBD1 matching over 9 bases. There are 18 residues in the CDR3. Looked up from germline, CDR1 is SGDLS and CDR2 is YYNGEE. Unmatched junction bases numbered 9, after V lost 0 bases and J lost 0 bases. In DNA, the CDR3 is TGTGCCAGCAGCGTAGGGGGACAGGGTCGGGTCCCTAACTATGGCTACACCTTC. It encodes CASSVGGQGRVPNYGYTF.

This clonotype was picked up one time. This rearrangement joins TRBV19 to TRBJ2-1; 11 nucleotides agree with TRBD1. Germline-derived CDR1 and CDR2 are LNHDA and SQIVND (reference sequence). The CDR3 length is 16 residues. V lost 2 bases and J lost 2; bases outside the gene matches: 2. CDR3 in DNA: TGTGCCAGTAGTATAAGGGGACAGGGGGCCTACAATGAGCAGTTCTTC. Amino acids: CASSIRGQGAYNEQFF.

This clonotype came up a few times. The chain joins TRBV20-1 to TRBJ2-7; a weak D match, TRBD1 (5 bases). The germline V gene has CDR1 DFQATT and CDR2 SNEGSKA (reference sequence). This CDR3 has 13 residues. Trimming pared 5 bases from V and 3 bases from J, leaving 14 bases between. CDR3 region: CSAPATRVYEQYF. The CDR3 region has the DNA TGCAGTGCTCCCGCGACCAGGGTCTACGAGCAGTACTTC.

This clonotype has just a few counts. The chain employs TRBV28 and TRBJ1-2, with TRBD1 as a possible D gene (6 bases). The CDR3 consists of 13 residues. The germline V and J ends were trimmed by 3 bases and 6 bases, with 11 bases remaining between them. Germline values: CDR1 MDHEN, CDR2 SYDVKM. The chain's CDR3 is CASSFQGRDGYTF. CDR3 bases: TGTGCCAGCAGTTTCCAGGGGCGGGATGGCTACACCTTC.

This clonotype appeared many times. V gene TRBV20-1 combines with J gene TRBJ2-5; D assignment may be TRBD1 or TRBD2 (6 bases each). Germline CDR1 and CDR2: DFQATT and SNEGSKA (reference sequence). V shed 3 bases and J shed 2 bases, with 13 bases lying between them. This CDR3 region has 14 residues. The CDR3 loop reads CSASRGEGQETQYF. The DNA of the CDR3 is TGCAGTGCTAGTAGGGGGGAAGGGCAAGAGACCCAGTACTTC.

This rearrangement joins TRBV29-1 to TRBJ2-1; 14 positions agree with TRBD2. This CDR3 is 14 amino acids long. Germline V lookup: CDR1 SQVTM, CDR2 ANQGSEA. J lost 9 bases, V lost 7 bases, and 8 bases had no gene match. The CDR3 reads CSGQTSGRASEQFF. DNA for the CDR3: TGCAGCGGTCAGACTAGCGGGAGGGCTAGTGAGCAGTTCTTC.